These 2 T cell receptor beta chains share one sample of origin, sequenced in a study of T cell responses to AZD1222 COVID-19 vaccine. TCRdb keeps only in-frame clones here, not all; method: immunoSEQ multiplex PCR. The data show about 190,000 clones, with roughly 93% seen just once and approximately 0.98% held by the top ten. The source material was peripheral blood, sampled on day 0 of AZD1222 vaccination. These receptors all stem from an adult in good health.

The chain carries TRBV2 and TRBJ1-5; 8 bases are a match to TRBD1. Germline CDR1 and CDR2: SNHLY and FYNNEI. The CDR3 extends over 14 amino acids. After removal of 6 bases from V and 5 bases from J, the junction contained 6 bases not matched to a gene. In DNA form, the CDR3 reads TGTGCCAGCAGCGAGGACAGGGCCGATCAGCCCCAGCATTTT. This codes for CASSEDRADQPQHF.

This clone showed up just a few times. The J gene is TRBJ1-6, the V gene TRBV6-5; D is unclear. The CDR3 sequence is 14 residues long. Germline values: CDR1 MNHEY, CDR2 SVGAGI. V lost 6 bases and J lost 8, with 14 bases in between. The CDR3 sequence: CASRQRWGDSPLHF. The CDR3 DNA follows: TGTGCCAGCAGACAACGATGGGGTGATTCACCCCTCCACTTT.